A single sample is the source of the 24 T cell receptor beta chains below, sequenced in a study of CD8 T cells in Susac syndrome. RNA in amounts of 0.5 to 1 ug was reverse transcribed with random hexamers. Each CDR3 protein gets one entry after TCRdb re-called the immunoSEQ multiplex PCR reads with MiXCR. The repertoire holds 150,000 to 200,000 distinct CDR3 sequences, with around 95% as singletons. Material: CD4+ T cells from PBMCs. These receptors all stem from a human donor with multiple sclerosis.

The chain employs TRBV5-1 and TRBJ2-4, with D possibly being TRBD1 (6 bases). CDR3 length: 14 residues. Trimming cost V 1 base and J 8 bases, with 13 bases left between them. Looked up from germline, CDR1 is SGHRS and CDR2 is YFSETQ. CDR3 sequence: CASSLSGGDDIQYF. CDR3 DNA: TGCGCCAGCAGCTTGTCTGGGGGCGACGACATTCAGTACTTC.

The rearrangement uses TRBV6-5 and TRBJ2-7, with 7 nucleotides matching TRBD1. Germline values: CDR1 MNHEY, CDR2 SVGAGI. The trim removed 5 bases at V and 2 bases at J, leaving 6 bases unmatched. CDR3 size: 14 residues. The CDR3 coding sequence is TGTGCCAGCAGTCCGGGACAGTCCCCCTACGAGCAGTACTTC. It yields the protein CASSPGQSPYEQYF.

This clonotype has only one observation. V and J are TRBV7-8 and TRBJ2-7; TRBD2 might be the D (6 bases). Per the germline V gene, CDR1 is SGHVS and CDR2 is FQNEAQ. This CDR3 has 17 residues. V lost 7 bases, J lost 3 bases, and 25 bases lay in between. CDR3 in amino acids: CASIHSLEGLSSYEQYF. Here the CDR3 DNA reads TGTGCCAGCATCCACTCTCTGGAGGGTCTTTCGAGCTACGAGCAGTACTTC.

The rearrangement joins TRBV20-1 to TRBJ2-7, with TRBD1 matching 10 bases. Germline assignment: CDR1 DFQATT and CDR2 SNEGSKA (reference sequence). Trimming at V came to 1 base and at J to 2 bases, leaving 11 bases not matched to a gene. This CDR3 has 17 amino acids. The CDR3 bases are TGCAGTGCTAGAGCGATTCCCGGGACAGGGGCCGCCTACGAGCAGTACTTC. Translation gives CSARAIPGTGAAYEQYF.

This clonotype was recorded once. The chain carries TRBV12-5 and TRBJ1-2; D possibly corresponds to TRBD1 (5 bases). CDR3 length: 12 amino acids. Trimming left V 8 bases short and J 4 bases short, with 11 bases between. Per the germline V gene, CDR1 is LGHNT and CDR2 is FRNRAP. The CDR3 DNA sequence: TGTGCTAGTAAGGGGAGGTCCTATGGCTACACCTTC. Encoded protein: CASKGRSYGYTF.

This chain uses TRBV29-1 with TRBJ1-1, with 7 positions matching TRBD1. Germline CDR1 reads SQVTM; CDR2 reads ANQGSEA. This CDR3 spans 13 amino acids. After removal of 7 bases from V and 4 bases from J, the junction contained 9 bases not matched to a gene. CDR3 in amino acids: CSGNDRASTEAFF. CDR3 bases: TGCAGCGGGAATGACAGGGCGTCCACTGAAGCTTTCTTT.

This clonotype occurred once. This chain uses TRBV30 with TRBJ2-1, with D maybe TRBD1 (6 bases). The germline CDR1 and CDR2 sequences are GTSNPN and SVGIG (reference sequence). Trimming left V 4 bases short and J 5 bases short, with 24 bases between. The CDR3 totals 17 residues. As DNA, the CDR3 is TGTGCCTGGACCCATCCCAGGGGCTACTCTCGGGACAATGAGCAGTTCTTC. Translation: CAWTHPRGYSRDNEQFF.

This sequence joins TRBV3-1 and TRBJ1-2; the D is unclear. Trimming left V 4 bases short and J 4 bases short, with 16 bases between. Germline V gene sequence: CDR1 LGHDT, CDR2 YNNKEL (reference sequence). The CDR3 is made up of 15 amino acids. The CDR3 reads CASSLGRRPIYGYTF. CDR3 DNA: TGTGCCAGCAGCCTCGGACGGAGACCCATCTATGGCTACACCTTC.

This chain joins TRBV5-1 and TRBJ2-1; TRBD2 matches 9 bases. CDR1 and CDR2 (germline): SGHRS, YFSETQ. This CDR3 spans 16 amino acids. V shed 6 bases and J 0 bases; nucleotides not matched to a gene: 7. CDR3 protein: CASTYLSGGSYNEQFF. CDR3 coding DNA: TGCGCCAGCACCTACCTTAGCGGGGGCTCCTACAATGAGCAGTTCTTC.

The chain recombines TRBV20-1 with TRBJ2-5, with D unclear. The length of the CDR3 is 10 residues. Germline V lookup: CDR1 DFQATT, CDR2 SNEGSKA (reference sequence). V lost 4 bases to trimming and J lost 5 bases, with 5 bases between them. DNA of the CDR3: TGCAGTGCTACGAGGGAGACCCAGTACTTC. Translated, it gives CSATRETQYF.

J is TRBJ1-2 and V is TRBV6-5; a possible D gene is TRBD1 (5 bases). Trimming shortened V by 3 bases and J by 3 bases, and 11 bases separated the two germline ends. Germline CDR1 MNHEY, CDR2 SVGAGI. The length of the CDR3 is 14 residues. The DNA for the CDR3 is TGTGCCAGCAGTTATTCCGGGACGGACTATGGCTACACCTTC. This codes for CASSYSGTDYGYTF.

The chain combines TRBV30 with TRBJ1-1; D is unclear. The germline CDR1 and CDR2 sequences are GTSNPN and SVGIG (reference sequence). The length of the CDR3 is 13 residues. V lost 0 bases to trimming and J lost 1 base, with 6 bases between them. The DNA of the CDR3 is TGTGCCTGGAGTGTACGACAGAACACTGAAGCTTTCTTT. Translation: CAWSVRQNTEAFF.

Here the CDR3 DNA reads TGTGCCTCCGACTCAACCTCCTATAATTCACCCCTCCACTTT. It is translated as CASDSTSYNSPLHF. This chain links TRBV30 with TRBJ1-6; D call uncertain. Trimming pared 7 bases from V and 0 bases from J, leaving 10 bases between. This CDR3 comprises 14 residues. The germline CDR1 and CDR2 sequences are GTSNPN and SVGIG (reference sequence).

The chain couples TRBV23-1 to TRBJ1-2; 10 positions match TRBD1. TRBV23-1 is sorted into the ORF group, with uncertain function. With 8 bases clipped from V and 7 bases from J, the junction kept 13 bases outside the gene matches. CDR3 size: 15 residues. The CDR3 loop reads CASLRQGAGLAGYTF. DNA of the CDR3: TGCGCCAGCTTGAGACAGGGGGCAGGGTTGGCTGGCTACACCTTC.

The chain carries TRBV4-2 and TRBJ2-3; 15 positions agree with TRBD2. J gave up 6 bases and V 0 bases, and 4 bases lay outside the gene matches. Germline V gene lookup returns CDR1 LGHNA and CDR2 YNFKEQ. The CDR3 totals 17 residues. CDR3 in DNA: TGTGCCAGCAGCCAAGAGGGACTAGCGGGGGGCCCGGATACGCAGTATTTT. Its translation: CASSQEGLAGGPDTQYF.

This clonotype was seen only once. The chain joins TRBV7-9 to TRBJ2-7; D perhaps matches TRBD1 (5 bases). Trimming cost V 3 bases and J 4 bases, with 16 bases left between them. Germline V lookup: CDR1 SEHNR, CDR2 FQNEAQ (reference sequence). The CDR3 sequence is 15 residues long. The CDR3 loop is CASSLIGQGGYEQYF. The CDR3 bases are TGTGCCAGCAGCTTGATCGGCCAGGGTGGGTACGAGCAGTACTTC.

The V gene is TRBV7-9, the J gene TRBJ2-7, with 9 bases that match TRBD1. The CDR3 runs 16 residues. The V segment lost 3 bases and the J segment 1 base; nucleotides outside the gene matches: 7. Germline lookup yields CDR1 SEHNR and CDR2 FQNEAQ (reference sequence). CDR3: CASSFHTGTGSYEQYF. The CDR3 DNA sequence: TGTGCCAGCAGCTTTCATACCGGGACAGGGTCCTACGAGCAGTACTTC.

CDR3 amino acids: CASSQTVELYEQYF. The DNA for the CDR3 is TGTGCCAGCAGCCAAACGGTGGAACTCTACGAGCAGTACTTC. The gene calls are TRBV4-2 and TRBJ2-7; no definite D call. This CDR3 is 14 amino acids long. Trimming stripped 2 bases from V and 3 bases from J, with 11 bases between. Germline CDR1 and CDR2: LGHNA and YNFKEQ.

The J gene is TRBJ2-7, the V gene TRBV20-1; no clear D. Germline CDR1 reads DFQATT; CDR2 reads SNEGSKA (reference sequence). V was trimmed by 5 bases and J by 5 bases, leaving 16 bases between them. This CDR3 is 13 amino acids long. The chain's CDR3 is CSAPRSLFDEQYF. The CDR3 DNA reads TGCAGTGCTCCCCGAAGCTTATTCGACGAGCAGTACTTC.

This clonotype was picked up one time. The genes are TRBV2 and TRBJ1-4; D call uncertain. CDR1 SNHLY and CDR2 FYNNEI come from the germline V gene. The CDR3 runs to 13 residues. V lost 0 bases to trimming and J lost 13 bases, with 12 bases between them. CDR3 sequence (DNA): TGTGCCAGCAGTGAAGCCCTCAACGGGCTACTGTTTTTT. This translates into CASSEALNGLLFF.

The chain joins TRBV7-9 to TRBJ1-1, with D unclear. The CDR3 loop spans 14 amino acids. Deletions cut 1 base from V and 1 base from J, with 7 bases between. The V gene's germline CDR1 is SEHNR and CDR2 FQNEAQ (reference sequence). The CDR3 is CASSLDLGNTEAFF. For the CDR3, the DNA is TGTGCCAGCAGCTTAGATCTGGGGAACACTGAAGCTTTCTTT.

V and J are TRBV12-3 or TRBV12-4 and TRBJ1-5; D unresolved. Between the trimmed V and J ends, which lost 0 bases and 7 bases, there was a span of 7 bases. The CDR3 is 13 residues long. CDR3 amino acids: CASSLAGKQPQHF. In DNA form, the CDR3 reads TGTGCCAGCAGTTTAGCGGGGAAGCAGCCCCAGCATTTT.

The chain recombines TRBV30 with TRBJ1-2; 8 bases are shared with TRBD1. CDR1 and CDR2 (germline): GTSNPN, SVGIG (reference sequence). The CDR3 is 14 residues long. V trimming: 0 bases; J trimming: 8 bases; junction bases outside the gene matches: 8. CDR3 protein: CAWSVRDRPSGYTF. The CDR3 DNA follows: TGTGCCTGGAGTGTCCGGGACAGGCCGTCAGGCTACACCTTC.

Only one count was recorded for this clonotype. The gene calls are TRBV29-1 and TRBJ1-2; no reliable D call. The germline V gene encodes CDR1 SQVTM and CDR2 ANQGSEA. Between the trimmed V and J ends, which lost 5 bases and 2 bases, there was a span of 9 bases. The CDR3 is 12 amino acids. DNA of the CDR3: TGCAGCGTTCAGGCACCCAACTATGGCTACACCTTC. It codes for CSVQAPNYGYTF.